A single sample gave rise to the 19 T cell receptor beta chains below, sequenced in a study of T cell clones after liver transplantation. The assay was immunoSEQ multiplex PCR, and TCRdb's table has in-frame clones only and misses some. The sample shows 99,000 or so clones, approximately 85% of them seen only once. Material: CD4+ T cells from blood, obtained before liver transplant. The receptors were sampled from a human donor who received a liver transplant.

V usage is TRBV7-9 and J usage is TRBJ1-5, with D unresolved. Germline loops: CDR1 SEHNR, CDR2 FQNEAQ (reference sequence). This CDR3 is built from 14 residues. The V and J ends lost 5 bases and 4 bases respectively, with 12 bases between them. CDR3 sequence (DNA): TGTGCCAGCAGCCCGGACGTCGATAATCAGCCCCAGCATTTT. It codes for CASSPDVDNQPQHF.

The chain uses TRBV11-2 and TRBJ1-2; 9 bases match TRBD1. The CDR3 is 14 residues long. CDR1 and CDR2 (germline): SGHAT, FQNNGV. Trimming cost V 1 base and J 8 bases; bases outside gene matches: 5. The CDR3 reads CASSLGGTGNGYTF. For the CDR3, the DNA is TGTGCCAGCAGCTTAGGCGGGACAGGGAACGGCTACACCTTC.

The genes are TRBV5-1 and TRBJ2-5, with TRBD1 matching 8 bases. Trimming cost V 4 bases and J 4 bases; bases outside gene matches: 6. The CDR3 runs 14 residues. CDR1 is SGHRS, CDR2 YFSETQ, per germline. Here the CDR3 reads CASSQLTGVETQYF. The CDR3, as DNA: TGCGCCAGCAGCCAGCTGACAGGGGTAGAGACCCAGTACTTC.

This clone came up a few times. The chain uses TRBV6-5 and TRBJ2-3; TRBD2 might be the D (5 bases). Trimming left V 7 bases short and J 3 bases short, with 14 bases between. The CDR3 has 14 amino acids. Per germline, CDR1 MNHEY and CDR2 SVGAGI. This chain's CDR3 is CASTSAVGTDTQYF. The CDR3 DNA sequence: TGTGCCAGCACCTCAGCGGTGGGGACAGATACGCAGTATTTT.

The count of this clone is one. The chain joins TRBV27 to TRBJ1-3; TRBD1 might be the D (5 bases). This CDR3 has 15 amino acids. Trimming left V 2 bases short and J 2 bases short, with 10 bases between. Germline V CDR1 and CDR2: MNHEY, SMNVEV (reference sequence). This CDR3 reads CASSLRGPAGNTIYF. CDR3 sequence (DNA): TGTGCCAGCAGTTTAAGGGGCCCGGCTGGAAACACCATATATTTT.

This clone was observed once. The chain recombines TRBV7-2 with TRBJ1-5, with D perhaps TRBD1 (5 bases). CDR3 length: 14 amino acids. Germline V gene data show CDR1 as SGHTA and CDR2 as FQGNSA. The V end lost 1 base, the J end lost 4 bases, and 8 bases lay between the germline ends. CDR3 sequence reads: CASSLGTHNQPQHF. DNA for the CDR3: TGTGCCAGCAGCTTAGGGACACATAATCAGCCCCAGCATTTT.

This chain uses TRBV11-2 with TRBJ2-3; D gene ambiguous. The CDR3 is 19 residues long. Germline V gene lookup returns CDR1 SGHAT and CDR2 FQNNGV. V was clipped by 5 bases and J by 1 base, with 25 bases between them. The CDR3 DNA reads as TGTGCCAGCAGCGGCCTAAGGAAAGTCGGGCTCCATCGCACAGATACGCAGTATTTT. Translation gives CASSGLRKVGLHRTDTQYF.

This sequence joins TRBV15 and TRBJ1-2; D is possibly TRBD1 (6 bases). CDR1 and CDR2 (germline): LNHNV, YYDKDF (reference sequence). Trimming pared 2 bases from V and 9 bases from J, leaving 13 bases between. This CDR3 is 13 amino acids long. CDR3 sequence (DNA): TGTGCCACCAGCAGACCTGAACAGGGACGCTACACCTTC. Translated: CATSRPEQGRYTF.

The chain is built from TRBV7-9 and TRBJ1-1; no clear D. Germline lookup yields CDR1 SEHNR and CDR2 FQNEAQ (reference sequence). The CDR3 runs 17 residues. V lost 3 bases to trimming and J lost 4 bases, with 21 bases between them. CDR3 loop: CASSFLGGPQLGTEAFF. Written as DNA, the CDR3 is TGTGCCAGCAGCTTCCTAGGAGGACCTCAACTGGGCACTGAAGCTTTCTTT.

The chain is built from TRBV6-1 and TRBJ1-4, with TRBD1 matching 8 bases. The germline V gene has CDR1 MNHNS and CDR2 SASEGT. The CDR3 has 14 amino acids. J was trimmed by 7 bases and V by 5 bases; bases with no gene match: 6. CDR3 region: CASSSGQGAEKLFF. The CDR3 bases are TGTGCCAGCAGTTCCGGACAGGGAGCTGAAAAACTGTTTTTT.

V gene TRBV5-1 combines with J gene TRBJ2-1; 11 nucleotides align to TRBD2. The CDR3 sequence is 14 residues long. Germline assignment: CDR1 SGHRS and CDR2 YFSETQ. V lost 8 bases, J lost 5 bases, and 6 bases stayed unmatched. The CDR3 sequence: CASVQGLADNEQFF. CDR3 DNA: TGCGCCAGTGTTCAGGGACTAGCGGACAATGAGCAGTTCTTC.

The chain carries TRBV7-3 and TRBJ2-5, with D tentatively TRBD1 (5 bases). The CDR3 runs to 13 residues. Per the germline V gene, CDR1 is SGHTA and CDR2 is FQGTGA. The germline V and J ends were trimmed by 5 bases and 0 bases, with 7 bases remaining between them. In nucleotides, the CDR3 is TGTGCCAGCAGCCCAGGGTACCAAGAGACCCAGTACTTC. It codes for CASSPGYQETQYF.

CDR3 nucleotides: TGTGCCAGCACACGACAGGGGAAAGGCTACACCTTC. Translating it yields CASTRQGKGYTF. V and J are TRBV28 and TRBJ1-2; 8 bases map to TRBD1. With 7 bases clipped from V and 8 bases from J, the junction kept 6 bases outside the gene matches. The CDR3 sequence is 12 residues long. Germline CDR1 and CDR2: MDHEN and SYDVKM.

This clone turned up a few times. This chain uses TRBV10-3 with TRBJ2-2; 8 nucleotides match TRBD1. V was pared by 2 bases and J by 5 bases, with 4 bases of the junction left unmatched. Germline loops: CDR1 ENHRY, CDR2 SYGVKD. The CDR3 loop spans 15 amino acids. This CDR3 is CAISEGQGGTGELFF. The DNA for the CDR3 is TGTGCCATCAGTGAGGGACAGGGCGGGACCGGGGAGCTGTTTTTT.

The chain uses TRBV5-4 and TRBJ2-2, with D unresolved. Trimming removed 0 bases from V and 6 bases from J, with 9 bases in between. The germline CDR1 and CDR2 sequences are SGHNT and YYREEE (reference sequence). The CDR3 is 14 residues long. CDR3 DNA: TGTGCCAGCAGCTTGGCGGGCCGGTCCGGGGAGCTGTTTTTT. This translates into CASSLAGRSGELFF.

V is TRBV14 and J is TRBJ2-1; D uncertain. Germline CDR1 is SGHDN and CDR2 is FVKESK. The V end lost 4 bases, the J end lost 0 bases, and 10 bases lay between the germline ends. This CDR3 comprises 15 residues. The CDR3 nucleotides read TGTGCCAGCAGCCCTCGGGCCAGCTCCTACAATGAGCAGTTCTTC. Encoded protein: CASSPRASSYNEQFF.

V is TRBV9 and J is TRBJ1-5; D may be TRBD1 (5 bases). Per germline, CDR1 SGDLS and CDR2 YYNGEE. The V gene lost 0 bases and the J gene lost 3 bases, with 10 bases spanning the gap. The CDR3 extends over 15 amino acids. CDR3 loop: CASSVDGAVNQPQHF. The DNA for the CDR3 is TGTGCCAGCAGCGTAGACGGGGCCGTCAATCAGCCCCAGCATTTT.

This chain uses TRBV7-7 with TRBJ2-5; 12 positions agree with TRBD2. The CDR3 has 15 amino acids. After removal of 4 bases from V and 4 bases from J, the junction contained 4 bases not matched to a gene. CDR1 is SSHAT and CDR2 is FNYEAQ in the germline V gene (reference sequence). CDR3 amino acids: CASSSGLAGRETQYF. In DNA form, the CDR3 reads TGTGCCAGCAGCTCTGGACTAGCGGGAAGAGAGACCCAGTACTTC.

This clone was seen only a few times. V is TRBV5-1 and J is TRBJ2-3; possibly TRBD2 for D (6 bases). The germline V gene has CDR1 SGHRS and CDR2 YFSETQ. This CDR3 has 14 residues. The V end was cut by 7 bases, the J end by 0 bases, with 12 bases between. The CDR3 DNA sequence: TGCGCCAGCCTCCGCGGGACTAGCACAGATACGCAGTATTTT. It specifies CASLRGTSTDTQYF. Full variable domain (outside the CDR3, taken from reference TRBV5-1 and TRBJ2-3): KAGVTQTPRYLIKTRGQQVTLSCSPISGHRSVSWYQQTPGQGLQFLFEYFSETQRNKGNFPGRFSGRQFSNSRSEMNVSTLELGDSALYLCASLRGTSTDTQYFGPGTRLTVL.